This passage covers 27 T cell receptor beta chains from one sample sequenced in a study of OX40 agonist ivuxolimab in advanced cancers. The repertoire was sequenced with immunoSEQ multiplex PCR; TCRdb's copy has only in-frame clones and lacks some. The repertoire has about 36,000 clones, 65% to 80% of them found once; the top ten carry 11%. This material consisted of CD4+ or CD8+ T cells sorted from blood, taken in a trial of the OX40 agonist ivuxolimab. The receptor source for this set is an adult with an advanced solid tumor such as melanoma, head and neck, liver or kidney cancer.

This clone was picked up a small number of times. This chain uses TRBV27 with TRBJ2-3; D is unresolved. The CDR3 spans 15 residues. Germline lookup yields CDR1 MNHEY and CDR2 SMNVEV (reference sequence). The ends were cut back, 4 bases at V and 3 bases at J, with 14 bases in the middle. CDR3 in amino acids: CASSWAGPWTDTQYF. For the CDR3, the DNA is TGTGCCAGCAGTTGGGCTGGTCCTTGGACAGATACGCAGTATTTT.

This rearrangement joins TRBV7-8 to TRBJ1-2, with D tentatively TRBD1 (5 bases). The CDR3 is 15 amino acids. The V end was cut by 2 bases, the J end by 4 bases, with 14 bases between. Germline V gene data show CDR1 as SGHVS and CDR2 as FQNEAQ. The DNA for the CDR3 is TGTGCCAGCAGCTTAAACCCACAGGCCGGCTATGGCTACACCTTC. Its translation is CASSLNPQAGYGYTF. Full variable domain (rest looked up from reference TRBV7-8 and TRBJ1-2): GAGVSQSPRYKVAKRGQDVALRCDPISGHVSLFWYQQALGQGPEFLTYFQNEAQLDKSGLPSDRFFAERPEGSVSTLKIQRTQQEDSAVYLCASSLNPQAGYGYTFGSGTRLTVV.

The CDR3 bases are TGCGCCAGCAGCTTGGTTCCGGACAGGGCTACCTACGAGCAGTACTTC. Its translation: CASSLVPDRATYEQYF. The chain carries TRBV5-1 and TRBJ2-7; 8 bases align to TRBD1. The CDR3 spans 16 residues. Trimming removed 0 bases from V and 2 bases from J; junction bases left unmatched: 7. The germline gives CDR1 SGHRS, CDR2 YFSETQ.

The rearrangement links TRBV5-1 to TRBJ1-3; weak D call: TRBD1 (6 bases). The V and J ends lost 2 bases and 4 bases respectively, with 7 bases between them. Germline assignment: CDR1 SGHRS and CDR2 YFSETQ. This CDR3 is built from 13 residues. The CDR3 DNA follows: TGCGCCAGCAGCTTAGACAGGGGAAACACCATATATTTT. Encoded protein: CASSLDRGNTIYF.

The chain has TRBV15 and TRBJ1-5; 9 nucleotides line up with TRBD1. The V gene's germline CDR1 is LNHNV and CDR2 YYDKDF (reference sequence). The CDR3 runs 15 residues. Trimming at V came to 1 base and at J to 8 bases, leaving 6 bases not matched to a gene. CDR3 in DNA: TGTGCCACCAGCAGAGCACAGGGGGCACCCGAGCCCCAGCATTTT. Translation: CATSRAQGAPEPQHF.

The chain recombines TRBV7-8 with TRBJ2-2; D is perhaps TRBD2 (5 bases). This CDR3 comprises 14 residues. The germline gives CDR1 SGHVS, CDR2 FQNEAQ. The V and J ends lost 8 bases and 1 base respectively, with 11 bases between them. The CDR3 nucleotides are TGTGCCAGCGGCCGGGATTTGAACACCGGGGAGCTGTTTTTT. Protein: CASGRDLNTGELFF.

This rearrangement joins TRBV7-8 to TRBJ1-1, with no clear D. The CDR3 is 15 residues long. Germline loops: CDR1 SGHVS, CDR2 FQNEAQ. V was shortened by 0 bases and J by 3 bases, with 11 bases between the two germline ends. The CDR3 DNA sequence: TGTGCCAGCAGCTTAGCCGGTGGCGGCCACACTGAAGCTTTCTTT. It yields the protein CASSLAGGGHTEAFF.

This clone appeared a single time. This chain connects TRBV7-9 to TRBJ2-2; D perhaps matches TRBD1 (6 bases). Trimming cost V 3 bases and J 4 bases, with 12 bases left between them. CDR3 length: 15 residues. From germline, CDR1 is SEHNR and CDR2 FQNEAQ (reference sequence). The CDR3 coding sequence is TGTGCCAGCAGCTTGGCGACAGGTTCCACCGGGGAGCTGTTTTTT. Encoded protein: CASSLATGSTGELFF.

The chain recombines TRBV11-2 with TRBJ2-2; D gene unclear. This CDR3 has 14 amino acids. Germline CDR1 and CDR2: SGHAT and FQNNGV. V lost 2 bases and J 4 bases, leaving 8 bases between the germline ends. Here the CDR3 DNA reads TGTGCCAGCAGCTTAAATATCGGCACCGGGGAGCTGTTTTTT. Translated: CASSLNIGTGELFF.

The V call is TRBV6-1, the J call TRBJ2-1; the D is unclear. CDR3 size: 14 residues. The V and J ends lost 5 bases and 4 bases respectively, with 12 bases between them. Germline values: CDR1 MNHNS, CDR2 SASEGT. The CDR3 DNA follows: TGTGCCAGCAGTCTGGACGGGTTTTACAATGAGCAGTTCTTC. Translation gives CASSLDGFYNEQFF.

The chain uses TRBV6-5 and TRBJ2-2; 8 bases map to TRBD1. Germline lookup yields CDR1 MNHEY and CDR2 SVGAGI. The CDR3 totals 16 residues. The trim removed 2 bases at V and 6 bases at J, leaving 8 bases unmatched. CDR3 amino acids: CASSYVGQGGSGELFF. The CDR3 nucleotides are TGTGCCAGCAGTTACGTTGGACAGGGCGGATCCGGGGAGCTGTTTTTT.

This chain uses TRBV7-8 with TRBJ2-7; unclear D gene. This CDR3 has 14 amino acids. The V gene lost 1 base and the J gene lost 5 bases, with 12 bases spanning the gap. CDR1 SGHVS and CDR2 FQNEAQ come from the germline V gene. CDR3 sequence (DNA): TGTGCCAGCAGCTTAGGAACCGGCCTCCACGAGCAGTACTTC. It is translated as CASSLGTGLHEQYF.

The genes are TRBV28 and TRBJ1-1; D is possibly TRBD1 (6 bases). In germline, CDR1 is MDHEN, CDR2 SYDVKM. The CDR3 has 15 amino acids. V lost 6 bases and J lost 0, with 14 bases in between. CDR3 sequence: CASSQTGLMNTEAFF. The CDR3 nucleotides read TGTGCCAGCAGCCAGACAGGTCTCATGAACACTGAAGCTTTCTTT.

The CDR3, as DNA: TGTGCCAGCAGCGCGAGGACAGGGGGCATGAACACTGAAGCTTTCTTT. It specifies CASSARTGGMNTEAFF. This chain connects TRBV2 to TRBJ1-1, with 11 bases fitting TRBD1. The V gene end was trimmed by 6 bases and the J gene end by 0 bases; junction bases not matched to a gene: 6. This CDR3 contains 16 residues. Germline V gene sequence: CDR1 SNHLY, CDR2 FYNNEI.

V and J are TRBV5-6 and TRBJ1-4; D uncertain. Germline V gives CDR1 SGHDT, CDR2 YYEEEE. Trimming left V 0 bases short and J 0 bases short, with 9 bases between. The CDR3 sequence is 16 residues long. As DNA, the CDR3 is TGTGCCAGCAGCTTGGGAGGGTTGGCAACTAATGAAAAACTGTTTTTT. Its translation: CASSLGGLATNEKLFF.

The chain carries TRBV4-1 and TRBJ1-1, with no clear D. This CDR3 spans 15 amino acids. Germline V gene sequence: CDR1 MGHRA, CDR2 YSYEKL. V was trimmed by 4 bases and J by 1 base, leaving 13 bases between them. Here the CDR3 DNA reads TGCGCCAGCAGCCTCCTTCGGGAGGGGAACACTGAAGCTTTCTTT. Protein sequence: CASSLLREGNTEAFF.

The J gene is TRBJ2-2, the V gene TRBV9; D ambiguous. The length of the CDR3 is 15 residues. CDR1 is SGDLS and CDR2 is YYNGEE in the germline V gene. V was pared by 4 bases and J by 0 bases, with 10 bases between. CDR3 sequence reads: CASSPGSANTGELFF. The CDR3 DNA follows: TGTGCCAGCAGCCCAGGATCCGCGAACACCGGGGAGCTGTTTTTT.

This chain connects TRBV15 to TRBJ2-5; TRBD2 might be the D (5 bases). Gene TRBJ2-7 matches the end of the DNA better, so the J call may be wrong. Germline values: CDR1 LNHNV, CDR2 YYDKDF (reference sequence). The CDR3 is 13 amino acids. The CDR3 DNA is TGTGCCACCAGCAGAGATAGAGGGCGCGAGCAGTACTTC. Its translation is CATSRDRGREQYF.

CDR3 DNA sequence: TGTGCCAGCAGCGCCCTTAACACTGAAGCTTTCTTT. It encodes CASSALNTEAFF. This chain joins TRBV9 and TRBJ1-1; no clear D gene. Germline CDR1 and CDR2: SGDLS and YYNGEE. V lost 3 bases and J 2 bases, leaving 5 bases between the germline ends. The CDR3 consists of 12 residues.

The V and J genes are TRBV29-1 and TRBJ1-2, with D unclear. The CDR3 loop spans 11 amino acids. CDR1 and CDR2 (germline): SQVTM, ANQGSEA. V dropped 3 bases and J dropped 8 bases, with 10 bases sitting between them. Here the CDR3 reads CSVESPGGYTF. The CDR3 coding sequence is TGCAGCGTTGAGAGTCCGGGAGGCTACACCTTC.

CDR3 nucleotides: TGCGCCAGCAGTGAGTCGGCAGGGCAAGGAGCTTTCTTT. Translating it yields CASSESAGQGAFF. The rearrangement joins TRBV10-1 to TRBJ1-1; TRBD1 might be the D (5 bases). With 0 bases removed from V and 10 bases from J, the gap between germline ends came to 12 bases. The CDR3 contains 13 residues. CDR1 is WNHNN and CDR2 is SYGVQD in the germline V gene (reference sequence).

This chain links TRBV9 with TRBJ2-7; D is unclear. CDR3 length: 13 residues. From germline, CDR1 is SGDLS and CDR2 YYNGEE. The V and J ends lost 0 bases and 3 bases respectively, with 7 bases between them. This chain's CDR3 is CASSVEGYYEQYF. The CDR3 nucleotides are TGTGCCAGCAGCGTAGAGGGCTACTACGAGCAGTACTTC.

The chain carries TRBV14 and TRBJ1-2, with 7 nucleotides matching TRBD1. V was clipped by 3 bases and J by 3 bases; unmatched bases: 10. This CDR3 is built from 16 residues. Per the germline V gene, CDR1 is SGHDN and CDR2 is FVKESK. The CDR3 here is CASSHLATGMDYGYTF. CDR3 bases: TGTGCCAGCAGCCACCTCGCGACAGGGATGGACTATGGCTACACCTTC.

This clone has a handful of counts. Here the CDR3 DNA reads TGTGCTAGTGGTCCCGGACAGGGGCGCACCGGGGAGCTGTTTTTT. This gives the protein CASGPGQGRTGELFF. The genes are TRBV12-5 and TRBJ2-2; 9 nucleotides line up with TRBD1. The CDR3 spans 15 residues. Germline values: CDR1 LGHNT, CDR2 FRNRAP. V shed 5 bases and J 4 bases; nucleotides not matched to a gene: 5.

The J gene is TRBJ2-7, the V gene TRBV7-6; D may be TRBD1 (5 bases). The germline gives CDR1 SGHVS, CDR2 FNYEAQ. The CDR3 covers 15 residues. The V gene lost 5 bases and the J gene lost 0 bases, with 14 bases spanning the gap. Here the CDR3 reads CASSQNRGGSYEQYF. The CDR3 DNA is TGTGCCAGCAGCCAGAATAGGGGCGGCTCCTACGAGCAGTACTTC.

This clone was observed once. The chain joins TRBV6-1 to TRBJ2-5; D gene unclear. CDR3 length: 10 amino acids. Looked up from germline, CDR1 is MNHNS and CDR2 is SASEGT. V was pared by 1 base and J by 6 bases, with 0 bases between. The CDR3 DNA reads TGTGCCAGCAGTGAAGAGACCCAGTACTTC. This gives the protein CASSEETQYF.

This clone was seen only once. Distinct nucleotide sequences in the sample also encode this CDR3. The chain carries TRBV5-1 and TRBJ2-5; the D is unclear. Germline-derived CDR1 and CDR2 are SGHRS and YFSETQ. The CDR3 consists of 11 residues. V gave up 3 bases and J gave up 2 bases, with 2 bases separating them. The CDR3 is CASSSQETQYF. The CDR3 region has the DNA TGCGCCAGCAGCTCACAAGAGACCCAGTACTTC.